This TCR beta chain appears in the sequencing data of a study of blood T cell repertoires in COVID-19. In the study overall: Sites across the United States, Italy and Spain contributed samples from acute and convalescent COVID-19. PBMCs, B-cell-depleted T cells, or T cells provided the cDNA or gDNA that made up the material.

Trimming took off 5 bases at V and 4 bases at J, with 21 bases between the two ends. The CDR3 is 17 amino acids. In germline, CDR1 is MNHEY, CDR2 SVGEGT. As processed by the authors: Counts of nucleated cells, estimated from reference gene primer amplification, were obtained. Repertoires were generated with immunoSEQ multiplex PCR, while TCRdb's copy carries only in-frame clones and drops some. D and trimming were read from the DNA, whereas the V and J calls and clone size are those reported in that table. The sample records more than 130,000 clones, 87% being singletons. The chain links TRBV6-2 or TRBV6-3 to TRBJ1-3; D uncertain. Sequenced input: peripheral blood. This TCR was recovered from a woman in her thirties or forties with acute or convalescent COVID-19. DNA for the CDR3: TGTGCCAGCAGTCATATACCGGGGAACGCTGCGGGAAACACCATATATTTT. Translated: CASSHIPGNAAGNTIYF.